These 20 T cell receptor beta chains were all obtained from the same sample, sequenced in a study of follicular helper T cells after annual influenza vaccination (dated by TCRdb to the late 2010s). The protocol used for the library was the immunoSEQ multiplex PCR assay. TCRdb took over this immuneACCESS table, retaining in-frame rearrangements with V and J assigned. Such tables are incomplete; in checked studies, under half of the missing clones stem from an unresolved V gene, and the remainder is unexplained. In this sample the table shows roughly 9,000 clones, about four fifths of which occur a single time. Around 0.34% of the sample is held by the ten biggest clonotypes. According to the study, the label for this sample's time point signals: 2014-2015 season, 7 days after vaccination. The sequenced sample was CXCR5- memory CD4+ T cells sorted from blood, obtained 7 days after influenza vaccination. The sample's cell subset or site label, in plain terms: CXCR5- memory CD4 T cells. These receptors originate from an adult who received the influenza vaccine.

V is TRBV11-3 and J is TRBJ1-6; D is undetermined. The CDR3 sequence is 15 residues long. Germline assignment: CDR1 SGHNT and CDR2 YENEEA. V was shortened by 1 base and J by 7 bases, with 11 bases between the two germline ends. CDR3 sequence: CASSLGRGANSPLHF. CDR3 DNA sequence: TGTGCCAGCAGCTTAGGGCGGGGTGCCAATTCACCCCTCCACTTT.

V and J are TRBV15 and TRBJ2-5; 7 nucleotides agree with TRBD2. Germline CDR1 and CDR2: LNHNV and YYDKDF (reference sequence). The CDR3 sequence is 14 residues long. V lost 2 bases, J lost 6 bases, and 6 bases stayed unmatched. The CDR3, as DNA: TGTGCCACCAGCAGACCTGGGGGGGGTCAGACCCAGTACTTC. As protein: CATSRPGGGQTQYF.

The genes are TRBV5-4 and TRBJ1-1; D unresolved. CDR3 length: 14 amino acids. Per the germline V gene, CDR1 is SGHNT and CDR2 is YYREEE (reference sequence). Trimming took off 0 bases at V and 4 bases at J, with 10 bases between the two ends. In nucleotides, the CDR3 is TGTGCCAGCAGCTTGGTGGGTAGCGGCACTGAAGCTTTCTTT. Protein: CASSLVGSGTEAFF.

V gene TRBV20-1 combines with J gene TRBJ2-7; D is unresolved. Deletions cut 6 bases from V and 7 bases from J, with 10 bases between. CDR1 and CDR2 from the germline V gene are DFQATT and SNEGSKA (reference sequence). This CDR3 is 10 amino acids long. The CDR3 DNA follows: TGCAGTGCGGCCGTGGGAGAGCAGTACTTC. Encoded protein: CSAAVGEQYF.

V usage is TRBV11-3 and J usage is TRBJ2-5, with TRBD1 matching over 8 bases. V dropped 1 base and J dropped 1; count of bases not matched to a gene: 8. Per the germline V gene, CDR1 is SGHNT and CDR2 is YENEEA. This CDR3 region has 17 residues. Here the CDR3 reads CASSLARTGYTQETQYF. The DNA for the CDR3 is TGTGCCAGCAGCTTAGCCCGGACAGGGTATACCCAAGAGACCCAGTACTTC.

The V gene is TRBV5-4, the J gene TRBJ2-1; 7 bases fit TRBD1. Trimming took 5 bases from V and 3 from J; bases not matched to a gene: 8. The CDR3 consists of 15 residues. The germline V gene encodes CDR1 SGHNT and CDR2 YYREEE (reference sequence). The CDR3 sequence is CASRQGQNNYNEQFF. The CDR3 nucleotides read TGTGCCAGCAGACAGGGACAGAACAACTACAATGAGCAGTTCTTC.

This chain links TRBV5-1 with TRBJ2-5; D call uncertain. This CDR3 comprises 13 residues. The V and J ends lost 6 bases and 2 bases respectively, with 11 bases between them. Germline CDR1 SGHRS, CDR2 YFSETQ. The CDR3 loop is CASNGEDQETQYF. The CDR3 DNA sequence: TGCGCCAGCAACGGAGAGGATCAAGAGACCCAGTACTTC. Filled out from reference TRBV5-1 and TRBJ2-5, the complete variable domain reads KAGVTQTPRYLIKTRGQQVTLSCSPISGHRSVSWYQQTPGQGLQFLFEYFSETQRNKGNFPGRFSGRQFSNSRSEMNVSTLELGDSALYLCASNGEDQETQYFGPGTRLLVL.

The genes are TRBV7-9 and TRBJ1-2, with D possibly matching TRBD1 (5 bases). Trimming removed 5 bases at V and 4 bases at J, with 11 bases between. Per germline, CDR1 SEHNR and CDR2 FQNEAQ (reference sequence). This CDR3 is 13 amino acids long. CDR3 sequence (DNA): TGTGCCAGCAGCCCGGGGCGGGGCTATGGCTACACCTTC. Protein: CASSPGRGYGYTF.

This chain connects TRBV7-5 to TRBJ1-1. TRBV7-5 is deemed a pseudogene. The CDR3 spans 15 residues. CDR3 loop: CVRSLAKAGTYEAFF. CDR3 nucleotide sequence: TGTGTCAGAAGCTTAGCTAAGGCCGGGACCTATGAAGCTTTCTTT.

DNA for the CDR3: TGTGCTAGTGGTGGGGGGGACTATGGCTACACCTTC. This translates into CASGGGDYGYTF. The chain carries TRBV12-5 and TRBJ1-2, with D possibly TRBD1 on 5 matching bases. The CDR3 contains 12 residues. Per the germline V gene, CDR1 is LGHNT and CDR2 is FRNRAP. The V end lost 5 bases, the J end lost 3 bases, and 7 bases lay between the germline ends.

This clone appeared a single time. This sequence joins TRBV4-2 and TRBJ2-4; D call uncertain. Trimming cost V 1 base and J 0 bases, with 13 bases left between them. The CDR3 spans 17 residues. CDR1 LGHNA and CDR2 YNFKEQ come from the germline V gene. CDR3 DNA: TGTGCCAGCAGCCAAGTAGGAGTTGGGCTAGCCAAAAACATTCAGTACTTC. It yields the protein CASSQVGVGLAKNIQYF.

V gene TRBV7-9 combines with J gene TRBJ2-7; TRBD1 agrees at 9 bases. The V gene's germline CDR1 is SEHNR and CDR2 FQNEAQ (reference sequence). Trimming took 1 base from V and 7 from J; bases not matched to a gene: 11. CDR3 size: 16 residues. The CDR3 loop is CASSLVSGTGSREQYF. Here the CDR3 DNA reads TGTGCCAGCAGCTTAGTATCCGGGACAGGGTCACGAGAGCAGTACTTC. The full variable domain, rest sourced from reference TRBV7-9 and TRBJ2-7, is DTGVSQNPRHKITKRGQNVTFRCDPISEHNRLYWYRQTLGQGPEFLTYFQNEAQLEKSRLLSDRFSAERPKGSFSTLEIQRTEQGDSAMYLCASSLVSGTGSREQYFGPGTRLTVT.

CDR3 region: CASSQDNWRGYTF. CDR3 coding DNA: TGCGCCAGCAGCCAAGACAATTGGCGTGGCTACACCTTC. The chain uses TRBV4-3 and TRBJ1-2, with no clear D. V was trimmed by 0 bases and J by 7 bases, leaving 9 bases between them. In germline, CDR1 is LGHNA, CDR2 YSLEER. The CDR3 totals 13 residues.

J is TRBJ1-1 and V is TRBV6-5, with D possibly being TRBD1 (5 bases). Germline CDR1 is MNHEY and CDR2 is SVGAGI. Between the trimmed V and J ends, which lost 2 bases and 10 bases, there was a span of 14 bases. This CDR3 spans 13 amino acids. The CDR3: CASSYGMGERAFF. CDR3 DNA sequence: TGTGCCAGCAGTTACGGGATGGGGGAAAGAGCTTTCTTT.

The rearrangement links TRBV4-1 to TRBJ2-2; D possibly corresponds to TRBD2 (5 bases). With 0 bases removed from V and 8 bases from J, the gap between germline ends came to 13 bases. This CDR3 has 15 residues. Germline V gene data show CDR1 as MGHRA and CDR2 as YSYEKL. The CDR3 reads CASSQDRSPGGELFF. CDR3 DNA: TGCGCCAGCAGCCAAGATAGATCCCCGGGGGGGGAGCTGTTTTTT.

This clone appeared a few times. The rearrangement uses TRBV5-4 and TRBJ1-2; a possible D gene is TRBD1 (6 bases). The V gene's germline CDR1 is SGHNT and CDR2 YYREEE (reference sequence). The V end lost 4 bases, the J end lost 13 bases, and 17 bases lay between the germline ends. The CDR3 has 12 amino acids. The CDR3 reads CASSRQDQGLTF. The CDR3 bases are TGTGCCAGCAGCCGACAGGATCAGGGCCTCACCTTC.

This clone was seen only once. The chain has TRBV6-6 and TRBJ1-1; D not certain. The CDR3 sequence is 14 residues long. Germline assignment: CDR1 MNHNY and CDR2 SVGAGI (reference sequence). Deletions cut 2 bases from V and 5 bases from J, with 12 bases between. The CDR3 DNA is TGTGCCAGCAGTTACGATGGTAGTGGGACTGAAGCTTTCTTT. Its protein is CASSYDGSGTEAFF.

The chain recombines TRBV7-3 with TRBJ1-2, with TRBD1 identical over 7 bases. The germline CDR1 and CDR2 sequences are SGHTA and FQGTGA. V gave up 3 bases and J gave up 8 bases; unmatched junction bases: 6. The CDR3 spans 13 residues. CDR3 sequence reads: CASSFDREEGYTF. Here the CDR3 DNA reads TGTGCCAGCAGCTTCGACAGGGAGGAGGGCTACACCTTC.

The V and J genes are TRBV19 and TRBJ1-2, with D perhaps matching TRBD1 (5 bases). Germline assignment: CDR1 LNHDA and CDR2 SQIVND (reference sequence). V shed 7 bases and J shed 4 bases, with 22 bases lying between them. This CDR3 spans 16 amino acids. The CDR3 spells CASTTQRGTVSYGYTF. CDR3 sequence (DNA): TGTGCCAGTACTACCCAGAGGGGTACGGTTAGCTATGGCTACACCTTC.

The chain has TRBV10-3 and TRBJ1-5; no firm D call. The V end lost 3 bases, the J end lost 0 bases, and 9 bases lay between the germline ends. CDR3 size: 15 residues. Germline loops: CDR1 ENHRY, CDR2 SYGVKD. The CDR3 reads CAISESRNSNQPQHF. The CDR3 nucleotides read TGTGCCATCAGTGAAAGCAGGAATAGCAATCAGCCCCAGCATTTT.